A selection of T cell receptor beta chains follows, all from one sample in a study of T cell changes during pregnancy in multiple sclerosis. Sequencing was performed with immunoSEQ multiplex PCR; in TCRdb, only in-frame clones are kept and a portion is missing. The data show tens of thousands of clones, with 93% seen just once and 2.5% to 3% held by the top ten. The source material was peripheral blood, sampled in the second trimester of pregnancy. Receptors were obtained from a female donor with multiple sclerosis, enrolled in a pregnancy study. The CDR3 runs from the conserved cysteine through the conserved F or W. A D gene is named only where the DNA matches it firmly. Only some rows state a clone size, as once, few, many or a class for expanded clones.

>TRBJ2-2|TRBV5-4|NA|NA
TGTGCCAGCAGCGGGGGACTCTCCCTAGACACCGGGGAGCTGTTTTTT
CASSGGLSLDTGELFF
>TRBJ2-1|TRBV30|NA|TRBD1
TGTGCCTGGAGGGGGACAGGGCCCCTCTACAATGAGCAGTTCTTC
CAWRGTGPLYNEQFF
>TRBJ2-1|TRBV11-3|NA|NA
TGTGCCAGCAGTACCACCCTGAGCTCCTACAATGAGCAGTTCTTC
CASSTTLSSYNEQFF
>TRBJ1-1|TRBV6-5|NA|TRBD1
TGTGCCAGCAGTTACTCGGTCGGGACAGAGAACACTGAAGCTTTCTTT
CASSYSVGTENTEAFF
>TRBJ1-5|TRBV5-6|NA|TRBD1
TGTGCCAGCAGCTCTTTCTCGACAGGGGCATCGGGCAATCAGCCCCAGCATTTT
CASSSFSTGASGNQPQHF
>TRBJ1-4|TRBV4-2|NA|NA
TGTGCCAGCAGCGATCCCGGGCCGCGGGCTGAAAAACTGTTTTTT
CASSDPGPRAEKLFF
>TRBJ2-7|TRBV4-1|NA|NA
TGCGCCAGCAGCCAAGAAGGTCGGGGGACCTACGAGCAGTACTTC
CASSQEGRGTYEQYF
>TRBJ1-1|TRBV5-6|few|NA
TGTGCCAGCAGCTTGCCTCGTATGACACTCGAAAAGAACACTGAAGCTTTCTTT
CASSLPRMTLEKNTEAFF
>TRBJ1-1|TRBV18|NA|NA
TGTGCCAGCTCACCACTCGAGATGAACACTGAAGCTTTCTTT
CASSPLEMNTEAFF
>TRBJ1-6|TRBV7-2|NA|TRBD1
TGTGCCAGCAGCCTCCGGGACAGCTCCTATAATTCACCCCTCCACTTT
CASSLRDSSYNSPLHF
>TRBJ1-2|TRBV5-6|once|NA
TGTGCCAGCAGCTTGGTCAGGGATGGCTACACCTTC
CASSLVRDGYTF
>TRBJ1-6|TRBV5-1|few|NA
TGCGCCAGCAAGGTGGGGCAGGGCCATTCACCCCTCCACTTT
CASKVGQGHSPLHF
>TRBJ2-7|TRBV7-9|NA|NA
TGTGCCACCCCACCGCCGCGACATGACTACGAGCAGTACTTC
CATPPPRHDYEQYF
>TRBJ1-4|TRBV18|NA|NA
TGTGCCAGCGCCGGGGGGACAACTAATGAAAAACTGTTTTTT
CASAGGTTNEKLFF
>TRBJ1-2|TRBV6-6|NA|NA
TGTGCCAGTTCTCGGGAGAACTATGGCTACACCTTC
CASSRENYGYTF
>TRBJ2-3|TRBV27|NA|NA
TGTGCCAGCAGTTTACAGTTCACAGATACGCAGTATTTT
CASSLQFTDTQYF
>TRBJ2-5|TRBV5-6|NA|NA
TGTGCCAGCAGCGGTCCAGGAAAAGAGACCCAGTACTTC
CASSGPGKETQYF
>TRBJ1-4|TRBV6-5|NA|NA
TGTGCCAGCGGTGGGTTGGTGGACAGTAATGAAAAACTGTTTTTT
CASGGLVDSNEKLFF
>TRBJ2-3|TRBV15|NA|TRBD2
TGTGCCACCAGCAGAAAGCTAGCGGGGGGTGGAGATACGCAGTATTTT
CATSRKLAGGGDTQYF
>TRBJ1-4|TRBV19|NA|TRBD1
TGTGCCAGTAGTATCGGGACAGGGGTCGAAAAACTGTTTTTT
CASSIGTGVEKLFF
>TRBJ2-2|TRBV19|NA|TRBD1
TGTGCCAGTAGTCTATCGACAGGGAGTGGGTTCGGGGAGCTGTTTTTT
CASSLSTGSGFGELFF
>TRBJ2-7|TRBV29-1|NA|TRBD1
TGCAGCGTTCGGGACAGTTACTACGAGCAGTACTTC
CSVRDSYYEQYF
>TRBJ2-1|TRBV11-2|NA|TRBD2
TGTGCCAGCAGCTTAAGAGCGGGGCACAATGAGCAGTTCTTC
CASSLRAGHNEQFF
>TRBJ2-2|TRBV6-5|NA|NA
TGTGCCAGCAGTTACGATTCGGGAACCGGGGAGCTGTTTTTT
CASSYDSGTGELFF
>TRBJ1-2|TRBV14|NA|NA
TGTGCCAGCAGCCAATCTGGCAACTATGGCTACACCTTC
CASSQSGNYGYTF
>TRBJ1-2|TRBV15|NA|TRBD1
TGTGCCACCAGCCTGGACAGGCCCGCCCCCTATGGCTACACCTTC
CATSLDRPAPYGYTF
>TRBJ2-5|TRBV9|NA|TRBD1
TGTGCCAGCAGCCCAGAAAACAGGGGGCAAGAGACCCAGTACTTC
CASSPENRGQETQYF
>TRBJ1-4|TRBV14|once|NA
TGTGCCAGCAGCCCTAATACTAATGAAAAACTGTTTTTT
CASSPNTNEKLFF
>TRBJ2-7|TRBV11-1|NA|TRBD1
TGTGCCAGCAGCCCGGGACAGGGATACTACGAGCAGTACTTC
CASSPGQGYYEQYF
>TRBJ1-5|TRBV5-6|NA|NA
TGTGCCAGCAGCTTGTCGGGGGGCGGACAGCCCCAGCATTTT
CASSLSGGGQPQHF
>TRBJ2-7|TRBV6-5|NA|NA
TGTGCCAGCAGTTACTCGAGGTTGCAGTACTTC
CASSYSRLQYF
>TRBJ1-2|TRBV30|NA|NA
TGTGCCTGGATATCAGCTAACTATGGCTACACCTTC
CAWISANYGYTF
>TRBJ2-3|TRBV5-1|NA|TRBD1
TGCGCCAGCAGCGCCGGACAGGGGACAGATACGCAGTATTTT
CASSAGQGTDTQYF
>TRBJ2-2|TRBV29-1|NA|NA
TGCAGCGTACTACTACCAACCGGGGAGCTGTTTTTT
CSVLLPTGELFF
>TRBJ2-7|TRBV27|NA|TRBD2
TGTGCCAGCAGTTTAATAGCGGGGCCCTACGAGCAGTACTTC
CASSLIAGPYEQYF
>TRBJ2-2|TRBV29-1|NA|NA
TGCAGCGTTCTTAATTGGGGGGCCGGGGAGCTGTTTTTT
CSVLNWGAGELFF
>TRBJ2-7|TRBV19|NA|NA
TGTGCCAGTAGCCCGGGAAGCTCCTACGAGCAGTACTTC
CASSPGSSYEQYF
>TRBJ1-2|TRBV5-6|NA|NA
TGTGCCAGAATCGCAATAGGGGACACAGGGTACCGTAACTATGGCTACACCTTC
CARIAIGDTGYRNYGYTF
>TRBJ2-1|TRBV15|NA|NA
TGTGCCACCAGCAGAGATGGTGCAGGCTTCACCAATGAGCAGTTCTTC
CATSRDGAGFTNEQFF
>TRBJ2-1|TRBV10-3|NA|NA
TGTGCCATCAGTATACCGACGGCGGGAAGCAATGAGCAGTTCTTC
CAISIPTAGSNEQFF
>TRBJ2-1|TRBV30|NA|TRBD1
TGTGCCTGGAGTTTCGGGACAGGGACTTACAATGAGCAGTTCTTC
CAWSFGTGTYNEQFF
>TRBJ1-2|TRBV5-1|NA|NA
TGCGCCAGCAGCAGACAACCGGAAATATATGGCTACACCTTC
CASSRQPEIYGYTF
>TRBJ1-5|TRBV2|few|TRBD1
TGTGCCAGCACCCGGACAGGGGGCGGACAGCCCCAGCATTTT
CASTRTGGGQPQHF
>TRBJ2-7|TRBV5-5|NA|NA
TGTGCCAGCAGCTTGGCCCCAGGGGCTATATACGAGCAGTACTTC
CASSLAPGAIYEQYF
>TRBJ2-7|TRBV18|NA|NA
TGTGCCAGCTCACCTCCCAGATTCTCCTACGAGCAGTACTTC
CASSPPRFSYEQYF
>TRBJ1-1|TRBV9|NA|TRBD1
TGTGCCAGCAGCGGAAGGACAGGGGGCTTCACTGAAGCTTTCTTT
CASSGRTGGFTEAFF
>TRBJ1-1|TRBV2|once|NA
TGTGCCAGCTCTGCAACAAACACTGAAGCTTTCTTT
CASSATNTEAFF
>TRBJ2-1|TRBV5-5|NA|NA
TGTGCCAGCAGCCCCCGGGGAGGTACGGATGAGCAGTTCTTC
CASSPRGGTDEQFF
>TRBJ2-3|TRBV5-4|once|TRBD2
TGTGCCAGCAGCTTACGGGGGGGCACAGATACGCAGTATTTT
CASSLRGGTDTQYF
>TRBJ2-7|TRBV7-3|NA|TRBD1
TGTGCCAGCAGCTCACCCCTGGGGACAGGACAATGGGAGCAGTACTTC
CASSSPLGTGQWEQYF